This T cell receptor beta chain was identified during a study of control samples from healthy donors and cancer patients (dated by TCRdb to 2020 to 2021). Library preparation was by the immunoSEQ multiplex PCR assay. Imported from immuneACCESS, the table was reduced by TCRdb to in-frame sequences with V and J called. These copies leave out some clones; in studies compared against another copy, an unresolved V gene accounts for under half, and the cause of the remainder is not known. For this sample the table gives approximately 170,000 clones, of which around nine tenths were detected only once. Approximately 0.7% of the sample is in the top ten clones. The V end gives up 0 bases and the J end 3 bases, leaving 3 bases in the junction not matched to a gene. As encoded in the germline V gene (reference sequence), CDR1 is MNHEY while CDR2 is SMNVEV. The CDR3 has 16 amino acids, counting the end cysteine and phenylalanine. Only the CDR3 part of the read is kept: 48 bases, read in frame from the first base.

With respect to this clone: Its antigen is unknown. No base quality values were provided; no much bigger clone lies one nucleotide off.

This TCR came from a woman under 40 in good health. The chain was built from TRBV27 and TRBJ2-3; the junction holds 10 bases that match TRBD2. Sample: blood. The CDR3 here reads CASSLSSGRVTDTQYF. The nucleotide sequence reads as follows: TGTGCCAGCAGTTTATCGAGCGGGAGGGTGACAGATACGCAGTATTTT.